The 24 T cell receptor beta chains in this list originate from one sample, sequenced in a study of regulatory T cells in long-lasting Graves disease. Time point described: newly diagnosed GD, antithyroid drugs for less than 3 months. From PBMCs, RNA was extracted and then used to make the TCR library. The authors built TCR beta libraries using iRepertoire HTBI primers and Arm-PCR of CDR3 regions. TCRdb used MiXCR to reprocess the multiplex PCR reads, holding one entry per CDR3 protein. This sample has about 370,000 distinct CDR3 sequences, with 15% to 19% found just once. Sequences were derived from peripheral blood mononuclear cells (PBMCs), sampled at new diagnosis, from a patient treated with antithyroid drugs. The receptor set was obtained from a female donor with Graves disease.

The chain has TRBV5-6 and TRBJ2-7; D ambiguous. Germline V gives CDR1 SGHDT, CDR2 YYEEEE. CDR3 size: 12 residues. The ends were cut back, 4 bases at V and 5 bases at J, with 10 bases in the middle. CDR3 residues: CASSLIFDEQYF. In nucleotides, the CDR3 is TGTGCCAGCAGCCTGATCTTCGACGAGCAGTACTTC.

This clonotype came up many times. V usage is TRBV4-2 and J usage is TRBJ2-1; 7 bases agree with TRBD2. The CDR3 has 15 amino acids. Looked up from germline, CDR1 is LGHNA and CDR2 is YNFKEQ. J was trimmed by 6 bases and V by 4 bases; bases with no gene match: 9. The CDR3 here is CASSRGRGAGNEQFF. CDR3 bases: TGTGCCAGCAGCCGCGGGAGAGGGGCGGGCAATGAGCAGTTCTTC.

This clonotype occurred a few times. The chain has TRBV2 and TRBJ1-5; D perhaps matches TRBD1 (5 bases). The CDR3 has 14 residues. Trimming stripped 5 bases from V and 3 bases from J, with 11 bases between. Germline CDR1 is SNHLY and CDR2 is FYNNEI. CDR3 sequence reads: CASSSRQFNQPQHF. The CDR3 coding sequence is TGTGCCAGCAGTTCTCGACAGTTCAATCAGCCCCAGCATTTT.

As concerns this clonotype: A read error likely explains this, since a far larger clone differs by one base. This chain uses TRBV20-1 with TRBJ2-3; D gene uncertain. With the DNA end fitting TRBJ2-1 better, the J assignment may be wrong. This CDR3 region has 13 residues. Germline CDR1 and CDR2: DFQATT and SNEGSKA (reference sequence). The CDR3 loop reads CSASRLDCNEQFF. Written as DNA, the CDR3 is TGCAGTGCTAGTCGCCTAGACTGCAATGAGCAGTTCTTC.

This clonotype was detected many times. The V call is TRBV29-1, the J call TRBJ1-1, with TRBD1 matching 9 bases. Germline trimming cut 7 bases from V and 0 bases from J; bases unmatched to any gene: 12. The CDR3 totals 16 residues. Per the germline V gene, CDR1 is SQVTM and CDR2 is ANQGSEA. CDR3 region: CSARNRGPGVNTEAFF. The CDR3 DNA sequence: TGCAGCGCAAGAAACAGGGGGCCAGGGGTGAACACTGAAGCTTTCTTT.

The table lists this clonotype with a few counts. The chain employs TRBV24-1 and TRBJ2-2, with 13 bases that match TRBD2. The germline gives CDR1 KGHDR, CDR2 SFDVKD. The CDR3 loop spans 18 amino acids. V lost 5 bases, J lost 1 base, and 6 bases stayed unmatched. In nucleotides, the CDR3 is TGTGCCACCAGTGGGACTAGCGGGGGAGCTATGAACACCGGGGAGCTGTTTTTT. The encoded protein is CATSGTSGGAMNTGELFF.

This clonotype was recorded at least ten times. The genes are TRBV7-2 and TRBJ1-1; 7 bases align to TRBD1. CDR1 is SGHTA and CDR2 is FQGNSA in the germline V gene. CDR3 length: 14 amino acids. Unmatched junction bases numbered 7, after V lost 5 bases and J lost 4 bases. This chain's CDR3 is CASSPRQGITEAFF. Written as DNA, the CDR3 is TGTGCCAGCAGCCCCCGACAGGGTATCACTGAAGCTTTCTTT.

The J gene is TRBJ2-7, the V gene TRBV19; perhaps TRBD2 as D (6 bases). The CDR3 sequence is 16 residues long. The V gene lost 4 bases and the J gene lost 3 bases, with 19 bases spanning the gap. Germline V gives CDR1 LNHDA, CDR2 SQIVND (reference sequence). The CDR3 is CASSNGGVLGGYEQYF. The DNA of the CDR3 is TGTGCCAGTAGTAACGGGGGAGTACTTGGGGGCTACGAGCAGTACTTC.

This clonotype was seen at least ten times. The chain joins TRBV11-2 to TRBJ1-6, with no clear D. Germline CDR1 and CDR2: SGHAT and FQNNGV. Trimming cost V 5 bases and J 7 bases, with 9 bases left between them. This CDR3 is built from 13 residues. CDR3: CASSRTENSPLHF. As DNA, the CDR3 is TGTGCCAGCAGCCGGACGGAAAATTCACCCCTCCACTTT. Supplemented by reference TRBV11-2 and TRBJ1-6, the full variable domain reads EAGVAQSPRYKIIEKRQSVAFWCNPISGHATLYWYQQILGQGPKLLIQFQNNGVVDDSQLPKDRFSAERLKGVDSTLKIQPAKLEDSAVYLCASSRTENSPLHFGNGTRLTVT.

V usage is TRBV24-1 and J usage is TRBJ2-1; D uncertain. V was cut by 6 bases and J by 0 bases, with 8 bases left in between. Germline CDR1 KGHDR, CDR2 SFDVKD. The CDR3 runs 14 residues. The CDR3 bases are TGTGCCACCAGTTATTCAAGCTCCTACAATGAGCAGTTCTTC. Translating it yields CATSYSSSYNEQFF.

This clonotype was observed many times. The chain links TRBV5-1 to TRBJ1-1; weak D call: TRBD1 (5 bases). V shed 1 base and J shed 6 bases, with 13 bases lying between them. The CDR3 runs to 14 residues. CDR1 is SGHRS, CDR2 YFSETQ, per germline. In nucleotides, the CDR3 is TGCGCCAGCAGCTTGTTCGAGGGGTGGGCTGAAGCTTTCTTT. This encodes CASSLFEGWAEAFF.

In this sample, this clonotype turned up a few times. V is TRBV12-3 or TRBV12-4 and J is TRBJ2-1, with 10 bases identical to TRBD2. This CDR3 has 16 residues. V was clipped by 2 bases and J by 9 bases; unmatched bases: 10. CDR3 sequence reads: CASSLKVLAGASEQFF. CDR3 coding DNA: TGTGCCAGCAGTTTAAAGGTTCTAGCGGGAGCTAGTGAGCAGTTCTTC.

This clonotype was picked up a small number of times. V usage is TRBV7-9 and J usage is TRBJ2-2; D is perhaps TRBD1 (6 bases). Trimming took off 5 bases at V and 7 bases at J, with 14 bases between the two ends. This CDR3 is built from 14 residues. Germline lookup yields CDR1 SEHNR and CDR2 FQNEAQ (reference sequence). The chain's CDR3 is CASSPRQAYGELFF. CDR3 DNA: TGTGCCAGCAGCCCCCGACAGGCCTACGGGGAGCTGTTTTTT. The entire variable domain, with the rest obtained from reference TRBV7-9 and TRBJ2-2, is as follows: DTGVSQNPRHKITKRGQNVTFRCDPISEHNRLYWYRQTLGQGPEFLTYFQNEAQLEKSRLLSDRFSAERPKGSFSTLEIQRTEQGDSAMYLCASSPRQAYGELFFGEGSRLTVL.

V and J are TRBV2 and TRBJ2-5; 16 bases align to TRBD2. The junction had 7 bases not matched to a gene; V was cut back by 8 bases and J by 10 bases. The V gene's germline CDR1 is SNHLY and CDR2 FYNNEI. The length of the CDR3 is 14 residues. In nucleotides, the CDR3 is TGTGCCAGCGAAGGGACTAGCGGGAGGGCTAACCAGTACTTC. It yields the protein CASEGTSGRANQYF.

The rearrangement uses TRBV5-1 and TRBJ1-2, with TRBD1 matching over 10 bases. The V gene end was trimmed by 6 bases and the J gene end by 5 bases; junction bases not matched to a gene: 4. CDR1 and CDR2 (germline): SGHRS, YFSETQ. This CDR3 contains 13 residues. As DNA, the CDR3 is TGCGCCAGCACCACGGACAGGGGGTATGGCTACACCTTC. It yields the protein CASTTDRGYGYTF.

This clonotype was counted at least ten times. Written as DNA, the CDR3 is TGTGCCAGCAAAAAGACCTTGAACACTGAAGCTTTCTTT. It specifies CASKKTLNTEAFF. V usage is TRBV2 and J usage is TRBJ1-1; the D is unclear. CDR3 length: 13 residues. Germline values: CDR1 SNHLY, CDR2 FYNNEI. V lost 7 bases and J lost 0, with 9 bases in between.

This clonotype has at least ten counts. J is TRBJ1-1 and V is TRBV28; D remains unclear. The V gene's germline CDR1 is MDHEN and CDR2 SYDVKM. Trimming removed 7 bases at V and 1 base at J, with 22 bases between. The CDR3 consists of 17 residues. The CDR3 coding sequence is TGTGCCAGCACCTTAGGGCTAGCGACTGACGCGAACACTGAAGCTTTCTTT. This gives the protein CASTLGLATDANTEAFF.

V and J are TRBV2 and TRBJ2-7, with 11 nucleotides matching TRBD2. This CDR3 is 13 amino acids long. The V and J ends lost 8 bases and 5 bases, in that order; junction bases with no gene match: 5. In germline, CDR1 is SNHLY, CDR2 FYNNEI. The CDR3 sequence: CASRLAGSNEQYF. The CDR3 coding sequence is TGTGCCAGCCGACTAGCGGGATCCAACGAGCAGTACTTC.

V gene TRBV7-9 combines with J gene TRBJ2-7; 10 bases are a match to TRBD1. Germline V lookup: CDR1 SEHNR, CDR2 FQNEAQ (reference sequence). The CDR3 spans 17 residues. J gave up 3 bases and V 5 bases, and 13 bases lay outside the gene matches. CDR3 sequence: CASSRTSSWDRGYEQYF. The DNA of the CDR3 is TGTGCCAGCAGCCGCACTTCATCGTGGGACAGGGGCTACGAGCAGTACTTC. Based on the CDR3 plus reference TRBV7-9 and TRBJ2-7, the full variable domain is DTGVSQNPRHKITKRGQNVTFRCDPISEHNRLYWYRQTLGQGPEFLTYFQNEAQLEKSRLLSDRFSAERPKGSFSTLEIQRTEQGDSAMYLCASSRTSSWDRGYEQYFGPGTRLTVT.

The rearrangement uses TRBV7-9 and TRBJ2-1; 8 bases line up with TRBD1. Germline V gene sequence: CDR1 SEHNR, CDR2 FQNEAQ (reference sequence). The trim removed 2 bases at V and 9 bases at J, leaving 9 bases unmatched. The CDR3 has 15 residues. CDR3 coding DNA: TGTGCCAGCAGCTTAACCGGGACAGGAAGGCGTGAGCAGTTCTTC. Amino acids: CASSLTGTGRREQFF.

This clonotype was counted many times. This chain joins TRBV7-2 and TRBJ2-1; D is possibly TRBD1 (6 bases). The CDR3 runs to 16 residues. Trimming pared 5 bases from V and 5 bases from J, leaving 19 bases between. Germline CDR1 and CDR2: SGHTA and FQGNSA. The CDR3 reads CASSPVTGLRNNEQFF. The CDR3 DNA reads TGTGCCAGCAGCCCTGTAACAGGGTTAAGGAACAATGAGCAGTTCTTC.

J is TRBJ1-1 and V is TRBV12-3 or TRBV12-4; 7 positions match TRBD1. The junction had 13 bases not matched to a gene; V was cut back by 5 bases and J by 4 bases. CDR3 length equals 16 residues. CDR3 coding DNA: TGTGCCAGCAGTCCCTCCGGGGAGGGGGCGACCACTGAAGCTTTCTTT. It encodes CASSPSGEGATTEAFF.

The chain joins TRBV6-5 to TRBJ1-2, with D possibly being TRBD1 (6 bases). The CDR3 covers 14 residues. V lost 0 bases to trimming and J lost 8 bases, with 13 bases between them. CDR1 MNHEY and CDR2 SVGAGI come from the germline V gene. As DNA, the CDR3 is TGTGCCAGCAGTTACTCGTGGGGGGCTGAGGGCTACACCTTC. Amino acid sequence: CASSYSWGAEGYTF.

The rearrangement links TRBV6-2 or TRBV6-3 to TRBJ2-7; 11 nucleotides agree with TRBD2. This CDR3 has 14 residues. Per germline, CDR1 MNHEY and CDR2 SVGEGT. The V segment lost 3 bases and the J segment 6 bases; nucleotides outside the gene matches: 4. The CDR3 spells CASSYGLAGGEQYF. CDR3 DNA: TGTGCCAGCAGTTATGGGCTAGCGGGAGGCGAGCAGTACTTC.